The rows below give T cell receptor beta chains drawn from one sample of a study of blood T cell repertoires in COVID-19. The method was immunoSEQ multiplex PCR; TCRdb's version includes in-frame clones alone and lacks a portion of them. The profile covers around 80,000 clones, with roughly 80% appearing a single time and roughly 13% taken by the ten largest. The material sequenced was peripheral blood. These TCRs come from a man between 50 and 59 years old with COVID-19, enrolled during active disease. The CDR3 runs from the conserved cysteine through the conserved F or W. A D gene is named only where the DNA matches it firmly. A row's size may be missing; if present it is once, few, many or a size class.

D gene	J gene	clone size	V gene	CDR3 protein	CDR3 DNA
TRBD1	TRBJ1-1	once	TRBV5-5	CASRSQGALMNTEAFF	TGTGCCAGCAGGTCACAGGGGGCTTTGATGAACACTGAAGCTTTCTTT
-	TRBJ2-2	-	TRBV24-1	CATSDVEGALTGELFF	TGTGCCACCAGTGATGTGGAGGGGGCGCTTACCGGGGAGCTGTTTTTT
TRBD1	TRBJ2-7	once	TRBV9	CASSETGGSTYEQYF	TGTGCCAGCAGCGAGACAGGGGGAAGCACCTACGAGCAGTACTTC
-	TRBJ1-1	-	TRBV10-3	CAISEERDTEAFF	TGTGCCATCAGTGAGGAGAGGGACACTGAAGCTTTCTTT
-	TRBJ1-1	-	TRBV7-3	CASSLTPWSGFNTEAFF	TGTGCCAGCAGCTTAACCCCTTGGTCAGGCTTTAACACTGAAGCTTTCTTT
-	TRBJ1-6	-	TRBV11-2	CASSLMVDSSPLHF	TGTGCCAGCAGCTTAATGGTGGATAGCTCACCCCTCCACTTT
-	TRBJ2-7	-	TRBV7-2	CASSSGLGLGEQYF	TGTGCCAGCAGCTCGGGACTGGGGTTGGGGGAGCAGTACTTC
-	TRBJ1-3	-	TRBV30	CAWSVRAGISGNTIYF	TGTGCCTGGAGTGTACGGGCAGGGATCTCTGGAAACACCATATATTTT
TRBD2	TRBJ2-1	-	TRBV5-4	CASSLLAGRDPEQFF	TGTGCCAGCAGCTTACTAGCGGGACGGGACCCTGAGCAGTTCTTC
-	TRBJ2-5	-	TRBV5-1	CASSLAQETQYF	TGCGCCAGCAGCTTGGCTCAAGAGACCCAGTACTTC
TRBD1	TRBJ1-6	few	TRBV7-3	CASSGTDSNSPLHF	TGTGCCAGCAGCGGGACAGACTCTAATTCACCCCTCCACTTT
-	TRBJ1-6	-	TRBV2	CASSETDTYNSPLHF	TGTGCCAGCAGTGAAACGGACACGTATAATTCACCCCTCCACTTT
TRBD1	TRBJ1-2	-	TRBV7-9	CASSEGQGIYGYTF	TGTGCCAGCAGCGAGGGACAGGGGATCTATGGCTACACCTTC
-	TRBJ1-1	-	TRBV30	CAWRSGGYTEAFF	TGTGCCTGGAGATCAGGAGGGTACACTGAAGCTTTCTTT
TRBD1	TRBJ2-5	-	TRBV20-1	CSASKGTGSRETQYF	TGCAGTGCTAGTAAGGGGACAGGGAGTCGGGAGACCCAGTACTTC
TRBD1	TRBJ2-3	-	TRBV28	CAGSDRADTQYF	TGTGCCGGGTCGGACAGGGCAGATACGCAGTATTTT
-	TRBJ2-1	-	TRBV11-3	CASSLGPGQGGRYNEQFF	TGTGCCAGCAGCTTAGGACCCGGGCAGGGTGGTCGCTACAATGAGCAGTTCTTC
-	TRBJ2-2	-	TRBV6-6	CAIRSPEVTGELFF	TGTGCCATCAGGAGCCCGGAGGTCACCGGGGAGCTGTTTTTT
-	TRBJ2-1	-	TRBV9	CASSGSRGNEQFF	TGTGCCAGCAGCGGGTCCCGCGGGAATGAGCAGTTCTTC
-	TRBJ2-3	-	TRBV12-3/TRBV12-4	CASSPLRDTQYF	TGTGCCAGCAGCCCCCTTCGAGATACGCAGTATTTT
-	TRBJ1-4	-	TRBV7-9	CASGRGWGEKLFF	TGTGCCAGCGGAAGGGGATGGGGTGAAAAACTGTTTTTT
-	TRBJ2-2	-	TRBV3-1/TRBV3-2	CASSQGDWTNTGELFF	TGTGCCAGCAGCCAAGGCGACTGGACGAACACCGGGGAGCTGTTTTTT
-	TRBJ1-4	-	TRBV5-6	CASNLQGRKEKLFF	TGTGCCAGCAACCTACAGGGCCGGAAGGAAAAACTGTTTTTT
TRBD2	TRBJ2-3	-	TRBV30	CARLAGSGGTDTQYF	TGTGCCCGACTAGCGGGAAGCGGGGGCACAGATACGCAGTATTTT
-	TRBJ1-2	-	TRBV25-1	CASTGGYTF	TGTGCCAGCACGGGAGGCTACACCTTC
-	TRBJ1-1	-	TRBV10-3	CAISVKTASYTEAFF	TGTGCCATCAGTGTAAAGACAGCATCATACACTGAAGCTTTCTTT
TRBD1	TRBJ2-2	-	TRBV5-1	CASSPTGQGTTGELFF	TGCGCCAGCAGCCCTACCGGACAGGGTACGACCGGGGAGCTGTTTTTT
TRBD1	TRBJ1-1	-	TRBV4-3	CASSLRQGKTEAFF	TGCGCCAGCAGCCTTAGACAGGGGAAGACTGAAGCTTTCTTT
-	TRBJ1-1	-	TRBV27	CASSLREANTEAFF	TGTGCCAGCAGTTTAAGGGAGGCGAACACTGAAGCTTTCTTT
-	TRBJ2-7	-	TRBV5-1	CASSLAGTDEQYF	TGCGCCAGCAGCTTGGCAGGGACTGACGAGCAGTACTTC
TRBD1	TRBJ1-2	-	TRBV28	CASRPTGGPGGYTF	TGTGCCAGCAGACCGACAGGGGGCCCAGGAGGCTACACCTTC
TRBD2	TRBJ2-7	-	TRBV7-9	CASSSPGLAWVYF	TGTGCCAGCAGTTCACCGGGACTAGCGTGGGTGTACTTC
-	TRBJ1-1	-	TRBV7-2	CASSPRRGAGTEAFF	TGTGCCAGCAGCCCTAGGCGGGGGGCAGGCACTGAAGCTTTCTTT
-	TRBJ1-1	-	TRBV19	CASSPRNTEAFF	TGTGCCAGTAGTCCTAGGAACACTGAAGCTTTCTTT
-	TRBJ2-3	-	TRBV29-1	CSVGRDTQYF	TGCAGCGTTGGTAGAGATACGCAGTATTTT
TRBD1	TRBJ2-3	once	TRBV28	CASSYPGTGSDTQYF	TGTGCCAGCTCTTACCCCGGGACAGGGTCAGATACGCAGTATTTT
TRBD2	TRBJ2-1	-	TRBV7-3	CASSLKGTSGYNEQFF	TGTGCCAGCAGCTTAAAAGGGACTAGCGGATACAATGAGCAGTTCTTC
-	TRBJ1-1	once	TRBV4-3	CASSQDVRRSTEAFF	TGCGCCAGCAGCCAAGATGTTAGGAGAAGCACTGAAGCTTTCTTT
-	TRBJ2-7	-	TRBV5-1	CASIIYEQYF	TGCGCCAGCATAATTTACGAGCAGTACTTC
-	TRBJ2-1	-	TRBV7-3	CASSLKGPYNEQFF	TGTGCCAGCAGCCTTAAGGGGCCATACAATGAGCAGTTCTTC
-	TRBJ2-2	-	TRBV6-6	CASSYGGGRTGELFF	TGTGCCAGCAGTTACGGCGGTGGGAGGACCGGGGAGCTGTTTTTT